This TCR beta chain was sequenced in a study of blood T cell repertoires in COVID-19. Study-level background: Whether acute or convalescent, the COVID-19 samples came from the United States, Italy and Spain. T cells, B-cell-depleted T cells, or PBMCs supplied cDNA or gDNA.

Germline V gene sequence: CDR1 KGHSH, CDR2 LQKENI. The CDR3 length is 13 residues. V was shortened by 5 bases and J by 2 bases, with 9 bases between the two germline ends. This clone was seen once. Authors' analysis steps: By means of reference gene primer amplification, nucleated cell counts were estimated. Some clones are missing from TCRdb's copy, which holds only in-frame ones; the method was immunoSEQ multiplex PCR. V and J calls and clone size come straight from that table; D and trimming were deduced from the DNA. The repertoire holds approximately 200,000 clones, with 70% to 90% as singletons.

The V and J genes are TRBV18 and TRBJ1-1; D possibly corresponds to TRBD1 (6 bases). The sequenced sample consisted of peripheral blood. This receptor was identified in a man in his 60s with acute or convalescent COVID-19. CDR3 nucleotide sequence: TGTGCCAGCTCAACGGACAGCAACACTGAAGCTTTCTTT. This encodes CASSTDSNTEAFF.